The source of this T cell receptor (beta chain) is a study of blood T cells in healthy people across ages. The CDR3 is 20 residues long. Germline-derived CDR1 and CDR2 are DFQATT and SNEGSKA (reference sequence). With 0 bases clipped from V and 0 bases from J, the junction kept 18 bases outside the gene matches. Using a J-beta primer mix together with a sample-barcoded 5' primer, a second PCR was run for roughly 7 to 11 cycles. TCRdb passed the 5' RACE reads through MiXCR, listing each CDR3 protein once. The sample carries fewer than 2,000,000 distinct CDR3 sequences, around 35% recorded once. The source is a woman aged 25 to 45 in good health. This chain joins TRBV20-1 and TRBJ2-7; 9 nucleotides align to TRBD2. The sample taken for sequencing was blood. CDR3 protein: CSARDRGHVASGMPSYEQYF. As DNA, the CDR3 is TGCAGTGCTAGAGATAGGGGACATGTCGCTAGCGGGATGCCCTCCTACGAGCAGTACTTC.